This T cell receptor (beta chain) originates from a study of control samples from healthy donors and cancer patients. V was clipped by 3 bases and J by 2 bases, with 16 bases between them. The CDR3 length is 16 residues. The V gene's germline CDR1 is MNHEY and CDR2 SMNVEV (reference sequence). TCRdb keeps only in-frame clones here, not all; method: immunoSEQ multiplex PCR. The table includes 50,000 to 75,000 clones, 85% detected once. The specimen sequenced was blood. The TCR originated in a man aged 35-49 years in good health. The chain recombines TRBV27 with TRBJ1-2, with D maybe TRBD1 (5 bases). CDR3 amino acids: CASSFYRPKTNYGYTF. The CDR3 nucleotides read TGTGCCAGCAGTTTTTACAGGCCTAAAACCAACTATGGCTACACCTTC.